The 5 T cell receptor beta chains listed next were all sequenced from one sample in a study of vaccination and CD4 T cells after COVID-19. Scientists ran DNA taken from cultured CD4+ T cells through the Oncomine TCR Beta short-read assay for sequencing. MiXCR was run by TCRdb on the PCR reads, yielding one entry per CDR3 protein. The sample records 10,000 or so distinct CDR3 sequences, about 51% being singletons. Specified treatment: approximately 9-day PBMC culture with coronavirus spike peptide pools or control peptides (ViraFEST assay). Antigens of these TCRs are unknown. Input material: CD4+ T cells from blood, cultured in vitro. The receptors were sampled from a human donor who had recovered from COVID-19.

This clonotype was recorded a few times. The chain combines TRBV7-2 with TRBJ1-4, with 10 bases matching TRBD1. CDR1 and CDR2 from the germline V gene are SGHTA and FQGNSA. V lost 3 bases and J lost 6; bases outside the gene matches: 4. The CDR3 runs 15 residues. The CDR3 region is CASSFLGTGDEKLFF. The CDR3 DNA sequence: TGTGCCAGCAGCTTTCTCGGGACAGGGGATGAAAAACTGTTTTTT.

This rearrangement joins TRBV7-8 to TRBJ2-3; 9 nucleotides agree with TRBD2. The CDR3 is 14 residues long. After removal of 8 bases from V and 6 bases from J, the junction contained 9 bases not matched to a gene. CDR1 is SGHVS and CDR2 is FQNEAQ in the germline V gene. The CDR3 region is CASSPAGGLDTQYF. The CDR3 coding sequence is TGTGCCAGCTCACCGGCGGGGGGGCTCGATACGCAGTATTTT. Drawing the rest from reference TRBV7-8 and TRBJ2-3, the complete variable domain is GAGVSQSPRYKVAKRGQDVALRCDPISGHVSLFWYQQALGQGPEFLTYFQNEAQLDKSGLPSDRFFAERPEGSVSTLKIQRTQQEDSAVYLCASSPAGGLDTQYFGPGTRLTVL.

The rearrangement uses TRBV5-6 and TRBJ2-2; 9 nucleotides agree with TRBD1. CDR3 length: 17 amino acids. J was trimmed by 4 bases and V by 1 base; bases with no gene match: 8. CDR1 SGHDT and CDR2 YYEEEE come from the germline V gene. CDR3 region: CASSLRTGAASTGELFF. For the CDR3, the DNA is TGTGCCAGCAGCTTGCGGACAGGGGCCGCATCCACCGGGGAGCTGTTTTTT. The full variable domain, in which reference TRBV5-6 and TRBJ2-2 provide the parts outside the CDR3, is DAGVTQSPTHLIKTRGQQVTLRCSPKSGHDTVSWYQQALGQGPQFIFQYYEEEERQRGNFPDRFSGHQFPNYSSELNVNALLLGDSALYLCASSLRTGAASTGELFFGEGSRLTVL.

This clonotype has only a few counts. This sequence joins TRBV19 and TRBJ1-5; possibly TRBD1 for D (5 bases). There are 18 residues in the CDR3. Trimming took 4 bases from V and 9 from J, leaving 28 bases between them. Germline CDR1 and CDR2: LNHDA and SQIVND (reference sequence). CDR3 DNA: TGTGCCAGTAGTACCCAGGCTTCTCGGGGGGGGGGACGGACGCCCCAGCATTTT. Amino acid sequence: CASSTQASRGGGRTPQHF.

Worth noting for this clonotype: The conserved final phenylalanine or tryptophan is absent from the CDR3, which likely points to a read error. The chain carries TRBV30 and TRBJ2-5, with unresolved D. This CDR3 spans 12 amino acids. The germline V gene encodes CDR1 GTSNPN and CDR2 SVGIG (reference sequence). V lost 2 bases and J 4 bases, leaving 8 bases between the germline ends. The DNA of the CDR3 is TGTGCCTGGAGTACCAAGGGAGAGACCCAGTACTAC. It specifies CAWSTKGETQYY.